Here is one T cell receptor beta chain with its context. Its antigen specificity is not known. Per-base qualities were not stored, and no clone one base away is much larger. This sample was included in a study of shared T cell receptors in the human thymus (dated by TCRdb to the early 2020s). With regard to the full study: The study examined how self-reactive, shared T-cell receptor alpha chains are generated in the human thymus.

The V end loses 6 bases and the J end loses 6 bases, and a stretch of 7 bases separates them. The CDR3, cysteine through phenylalanine, is 10 amino acids long. The retained sequence is limited to the CDR3, 30 bases, with the frame set at the first base. Looking up the germline V gene (reference sequence) yields CDR1 DFQATT and CDR2 SNEGSKA. The protocol used for the library was the immunoSEQ multiplex PCR assay. TCRdb took this table from immuneACCESS and kept in-frame rearrangements with V and J called. Such tables lack part of the clones; where checked against another copy, unresolved V genes explain under half of the gap, and the rest is unexplained. This sample is represented by hundreds of thousands of clones; 87% of them were singletons. Of the sample, over 0.008% falls within the top ten clones. These data were likewise used in another study, on human thymus T cells. That second publication adds: Immunologically healthy infants undergoing open corrective cardiac surgery for congenital heart defects in Finland were used as donors. The thymus tissue came from surgical resects taken out during corrective cardiac surgery. Both the thymic and the peripheral blood repertoires appeared to show biased V and J gene segment usage. Highly overlapping thymic TCR repertoires among unrelated individuals were reported in the related research. The study used fewer than ten infant thymus samples plus four related peripheral blood samples to characterize TCR alpha and beta repertoires. The cohort included 5 or 6 male and a couple of female infants, with donor ages spanning 7 to 244 days. Thymocytes were mechanically released from the tissue and were stored as pellets of about 8.5-31 million cells at -70 degrees C. A QIAsymphony instrument was used to extract genomic DNA from frozen cell pellets. The immunoSEQ multiplex PCR assay was used to amplify the TCRB and TCRAD loci from a standardized quantity of quality-controlled genomic DNA. Amplicons spanned the V(D)J region at a length sufficient to cover the CDR3 and identify V and J genes. The commercial immunoSEQ service was used to sequence amplicons on an Illumina platform. Primer bias and sequencing errors were corrected using previously described methods, and TCRAD and TCRB definitions followed the IMGT database. Analysis of the repertoires was done with immunoSEQ Analyzer 3.0 and VDJTools and included basic statistics, V/J segment usage, diversity estimates, rarefaction and pairwise overlap. To estimate diversity, the Chao1, ChaoE, Efron-Thisted, Shannon and inverse Simpson indices were applied, and diversity was also estimated on datasets down-sampled to the smallest sample. Repertoire overlap was assessed by strict matching of CDR3 nucleotide sequence, V gene and J gene, and clustering was done by Jaccard-based multidimensional scaling. On average, thymus samples yielded roughly 800,000 unique TCRB clonotypes, whereas blood samples yielded approximately 90,000.

The sample taken for sequencing was thymocytes. The receptor's source is a boy younger than two with a congenital heart defect. Donor details come from another sample of the same person, matched by shared clones. This chain is built from TRBV20-1 and TRBJ2-3; no D gene is confidently identified. The CDR3 protein is CSAVSDTQYF. The DNA reads as follows: TGCAGTGCCGTGTCTGATACGCAGTATTTT.